The 7 T cell receptor beta chains presented below share a single source sample, sequenced in a study of technical replicates of blood from a few donors (dated by TCRdb to 2016 to 2017). Library generation was performed with the immunoSEQ multiplex PCR assay. Entries here come from immuneACCESS through TCRdb and include only in-frame sequences with V and J called. Some clones fail to appear in such tables; in the studies checked, an unresolved V gene covers under half of the shortfall, and the cause of the remainder is unknown. The sample table contains around 70,000 clones; only one count was recorded for around 93% of them. Approximately 0.26% of the sample is taken by the ten largest. Sequences were obtained from T cells isolated from PBMCs. The receptors were sampled from a human donor in good health.

The rearrangement uses TRBV5-1 and TRBJ1-2; D is undetermined. The V and J ends lost 5 bases and 5 bases respectively, with 16 bases between them. Germline CDR1 and CDR2: SGHRS and YFSETQ. This CDR3 is 14 amino acids long. The CDR3 DNA sequence: TGCGCCAGCAGTCTCCCAGGAAACACGTATGGCTACACCTTC. This gives the protein CASSLPGNTYGYTF.

This clone has only one observation. The chain combines TRBV30 with TRBJ1-2, with D possibly being TRBD1 (5 bases). This CDR3 is built from 15 residues. The V gene's germline CDR1 is GTSNPN and CDR2 SVGIG (reference sequence). V was cut by 0 bases and J by 4 bases, with 15 bases left in between. DNA of the CDR3: TGTGCCTGGAGTGTACCAGGGTGGCGAAGCTATGGCTACACCTTC. Protein product: CAWSVPGWRSYGYTF.

The rearrangement uses TRBV7-8 and TRBJ2-7, with a possible D match to TRBD2 (5 bases). V was clipped by 4 bases and J by 4 bases, with 26 bases between them. Germline assignment: CDR1 SGHVS and CDR2 FQNEAQ. The CDR3 runs 18 residues. The CDR3 DNA sequence: TGTGCCAGCAGCTCCGTGTCAGCCGGCCTAGCCCTCGAATACGAGCAGTACTTC. Translating gives CASSSVSAGLALEYEQYF.

The CDR3 here is CASSTRDRVPDTQYF. In nucleotides, the CDR3 is TGTGCCAGCAGTACCCGAGACAGGGTCCCAGATACGCAGTATTTT. V usage is TRBV2 and J usage is TRBJ2-3; TRBD1 matches at 7 bases. CDR1 and CDR2 (germline): SNHLY, FYNNEI. The CDR3 loop spans 15 amino acids. The junction had 9 bases not matched to a gene; V was cut back by 5 bases and J by 4 bases.

The rearrangement links TRBV4-1 to TRBJ2-1; D call uncertain. Trimming took off 0 bases at V and 10 bases at J, with 13 bases between the two ends. This CDR3 has 14 amino acids. Germline V gene data show CDR1 as MGHRA and CDR2 as YSYEKL. In DNA, the CDR3 is TGCGCCAGCAGCCAAGAACCCCCTAACAGAGAGCAGTTCTTC. This codes for CASSQEPPNREQFF.

The gene calls are TRBV2 and TRBJ2-1; 12 positions agree with TRBD2. The CDR3 runs 16 residues. With 10 bases clipped from V and 6 bases from J, the junction kept 13 bases outside the gene matches. The germline V gene has CDR1 SNHLY and CDR2 FYNNEI. This CDR3 is CATSEPGLAGSNEQFF. The DNA for the CDR3 is TGTGCCACCTCTGAGCCGGGACTAGCGGGCAGCAATGAGCAGTTCTTC.

The V call is TRBV4-2, the J call TRBJ2-7, with TRBD1 matching over 9 bases. V shed 1 base, J shed 6 bases, and the junction held 7 bases outside the gene matches. Germline V gene lookup returns CDR1 LGHNA and CDR2 YNFKEQ. The CDR3 has 15 amino acids. The CDR3 bases are TGTGCCAGCAGCCAAGCAACCACAGGGGGCGGCGAGCAGTACTTC. Its protein product is CASSQATTGGGEQYF.